This T cell receptor (beta chain) was captured in a study of T cell responses to AZD1222 COVID-19 vaccine. Clones were read by immunoSEQ multiplex PCR, and TCRdb kept only the in-frame ones, dropping some. This table holds more than 120,000 clones, around nine tenths found once. Second doses at about 4 or about 12 weeks were pooled. The CDR3 is 17 amino acids. Germline V gene sequence: CDR1 SGHNT, CDR2 YYREEE (reference sequence). The trim removed 3 bases at V and 6 bases at J, leaving 15 bases unmatched. Turning to this clone: Its antigen is still unknown.

Study-level points and caveats: Seropositivity was recorded at baseline in only six AZD1222 recipients. Unmutated regions of variants are reportedly targeted by nearly half of spike-specific TCRs. Vaccine-associated CD4 TCRs ranged over spike, dominating at 160-218 and 743-854.

This specimen consisted of peripheral blood, obtained 28 days after the second AZD1222 dose. The genes are TRBV5-4 and TRBJ1-3; TRBD1 matches 7 bases. The clonotype comes from an adult who received the AZD1222 COVID-19 vaccine. The CDR3 protein is CASSSTGNGVFENTIYF. CDR3 nucleotide sequence: TGTGCCAGCAGCTCGACAGGGAACGGGGTTTTCGAAAACACCATATATTTT.